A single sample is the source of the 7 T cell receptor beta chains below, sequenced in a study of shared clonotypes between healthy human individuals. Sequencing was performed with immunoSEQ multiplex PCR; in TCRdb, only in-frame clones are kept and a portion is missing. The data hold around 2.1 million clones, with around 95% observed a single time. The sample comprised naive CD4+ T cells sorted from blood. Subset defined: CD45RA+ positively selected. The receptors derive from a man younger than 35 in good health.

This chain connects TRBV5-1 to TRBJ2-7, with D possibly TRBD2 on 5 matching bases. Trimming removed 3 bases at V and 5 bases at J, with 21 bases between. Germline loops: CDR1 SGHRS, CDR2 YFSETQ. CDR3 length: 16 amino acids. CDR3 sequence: CASSSRPGNPLHEQYF. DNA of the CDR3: TGCGCCAGCAGCTCAAGACCCGGGAACCCACTTCACGAGCAGTACTTC.

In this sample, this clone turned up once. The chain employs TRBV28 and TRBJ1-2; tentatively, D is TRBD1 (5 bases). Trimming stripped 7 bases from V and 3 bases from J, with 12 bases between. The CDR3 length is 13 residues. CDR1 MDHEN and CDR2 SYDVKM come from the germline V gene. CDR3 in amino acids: CASNTQGDYGYTF. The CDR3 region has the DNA TGTGCCAGCAACACTCAGGGAGACTATGGCTACACCTTC.

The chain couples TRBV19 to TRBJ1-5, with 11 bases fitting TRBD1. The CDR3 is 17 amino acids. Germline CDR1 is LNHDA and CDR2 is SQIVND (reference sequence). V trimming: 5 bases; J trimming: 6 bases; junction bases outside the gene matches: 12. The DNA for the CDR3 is TGTGCCAGTAGTGCCCGGACAGGGGGCTTAGCAAGTCAGCCCCAGCATTTT. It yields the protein CASSARTGGLASQPQHF.

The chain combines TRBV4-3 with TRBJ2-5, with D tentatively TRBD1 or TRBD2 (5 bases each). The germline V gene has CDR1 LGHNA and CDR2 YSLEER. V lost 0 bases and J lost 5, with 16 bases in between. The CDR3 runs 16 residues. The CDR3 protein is CASSQDHSGSRETQYF. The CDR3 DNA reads TGCGCCAGCAGCCAAGATCACTCAGGGAGCAGGGAGACCCAGTACTTC.

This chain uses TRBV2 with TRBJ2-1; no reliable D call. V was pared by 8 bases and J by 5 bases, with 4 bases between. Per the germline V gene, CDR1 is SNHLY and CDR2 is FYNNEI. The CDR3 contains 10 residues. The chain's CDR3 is CASGNNEQFF. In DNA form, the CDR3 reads TGTGCCAGCGGGAACAATGAGCAGTTCTTC.

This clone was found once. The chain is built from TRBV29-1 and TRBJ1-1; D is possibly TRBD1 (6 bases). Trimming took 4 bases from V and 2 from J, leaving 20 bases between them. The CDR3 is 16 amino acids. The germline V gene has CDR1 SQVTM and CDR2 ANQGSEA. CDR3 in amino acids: CSVVVRRTEGNTEAFF. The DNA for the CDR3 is TGCAGCGTTGTGGTCCGACGGACAGAGGGAAACACTGAAGCTTTCTTT.

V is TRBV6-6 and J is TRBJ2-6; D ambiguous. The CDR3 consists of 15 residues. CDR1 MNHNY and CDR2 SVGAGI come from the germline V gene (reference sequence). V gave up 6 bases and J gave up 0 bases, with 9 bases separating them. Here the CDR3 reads CASRPSGSGANVLTF. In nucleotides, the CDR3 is TGTGCCAGCAGACCCTCAGGCTCTGGGGCCAACGTCCTGACTTTC.